This T cell receptor beta chain was captured by sequencing in a study of blood T cell repertoires in COVID-19. Study-level background: Samples of COVID-19 (acute and convalescent) were obtained from the United States, Italy and Spain.

The germline V gene encodes CDR1 MGHRA and CDR2 YSYEKL. The junction had 7 bases not matched to a gene; V was cut back by 3 bases and J by 8 bases. This CDR3 region has 15 residues. The repertoire was sequenced with immunoSEQ multiplex PCR; TCRdb's copy has only in-frame clones and lacks some. The profile shows about 50,000 clones, more than 75% of them singletons. The V call is TRBV4-1, the J call TRBJ2-1, with 10 bases identical to TRBD2. The sample taken for sequencing was peripheral blood. This TCR was sampled from a man aged 45-65 years with active COVID-19. The CDR3 spells CASSQIGLAVDEQFF. The CDR3 nucleotides read TGCGCCAGCAGCCAGATAGGACTAGCGGTAGATGAGCAGTTCTTC.